This record concerns one T cell receptor (beta chain) sequence. Its target is unknown. CDR3 size: 14 residues. Trimming removed 0 bases at V and 1 base at J, with 6 bases between. Germline CDR1 is LGHNA and CDR2 is YSLEER. This specimen comes from a study of cytomegalovirus exposure and HLA in healthy donors. Overall study context: The 100 to 150 validation repertoires and the roughly 670 first-cohort repertoires shared a platform, a later analysis reported.

The protocol was immunoSEQ multiplex PCR, while the TCRdb copy is restricted to in-frame clones and leaves out a portion. This sample has 170,000 or so clones; approximately 83% occur once, and the top ten carry 2.8%. Regarding the study as a whole: Cytomegalovirus status was reportedly diagnosed by the classifier with high sensitivity and specificity.

Sample: PBMCs. The clonotype comes from a woman under 30 in good health and CMV-seropositive. This sequence joins TRBV4-3 and TRBJ1-1; D uncertain. The CDR3 bases are TGCGCCAGCAGCCAAGATAGAGCGAACACTGAAGCTTTCTTT. This codes for CASSQDRANTEAFF.